The 13 T cell receptor beta chains reported below all come from one sample, sequenced in a study of T cell repertoires in cytomegalovirus infection. For these receptors, no antigen is known. TCRdb re-called the reads through MiXCR, storing one row per CDR3 protein. Of 250,000 to 300,000 distinct CDR3 sequences detected, approximately 22% appear once; the ten largest clones hold roughly a fifth. The sample consisted of cultured PBMCs, taken from culture after CMV antigen stimulation. Source of these receptors: a human donor in good health (CMV status not recorded). Some clones in this sample may be carry-over from other donors' samples.

This clonotype appeared many times. CDR3 nucleotide sequence: TGTGCCAGCACTCGGAACTCTGGGGCCAACGTCCTGACTTTC. Translated, it gives CASTRNSGANVLTF. The chain is built from TRBV27 and TRBJ2-6; D remains ambiguous. This CDR3 is built from 14 residues. From germline, CDR1 is MNHEY and CDR2 SMNVEV (reference sequence). V was cut by 7 bases and J by 0 bases, with 7 bases left in between.

In its sample, this clonotype was seen a few times. The chain links TRBV5-6 to TRBJ1-1; 7 bases match TRBD1. CDR3 size: 13 residues. The ends lost 0 bases at V and 8 bases at J; junction bases unmatched: 4. From germline, CDR1 is SGHDT and CDR2 YYEEEE. This CDR3 reads CASSLDGTDEAFF. The CDR3 coding sequence is TGTGCCAGCAGCTTGGATGGGACAGACGAAGCTTTCTTT. Full variable domain (outside the CDR3, taken from reference TRBV5-6 and TRBJ1-1): DAGVTQSPTHLIKTRGQQVTLRCSPKSGHDTVSWYQQALGQGPQFIFQYYEEEERQRGNFPDRFSGHQFPNYSSELNVNALLLGDSALYLCASSLDGTDEAFFGQGTRLTVV.

The chain has TRBV28 and TRBJ2-7; D uncertain. V was clipped by 2 bases and J by 6 bases, with 8 bases between them. The CDR3 has 12 amino acids. Germline V gives CDR1 MDHEN, CDR2 SYDVKM. The DNA of the CDR3 is TGTGCCAGCAGTTTACCCGGGCCCGAGCAGTACTTC. Translation: CASSLPGPEQYF.

This clonotype occurred many times. The chain employs TRBV7-2 and TRBJ1-1; D is perhaps TRBD1 (6 bases). V lost 2 bases and J lost 0, with 7 bases in between. The CDR3 totals 14 residues. From germline, CDR1 is SGHTA and CDR2 FQGNSA. For the CDR3, the DNA is TGTGCCAGCAGCTTAAGACAGGTGAACACTGAAGCTTTCTTT. Translating gives CASSLRQVNTEAFF.

This clonotype showed up many times. The CDR3 DNA reads TGTGCCAGCAGAAGTACGTCCGATACGCAGTATTTT. Its protein product is CASRSTSDTQYF. The chain combines TRBV6-1 with TRBJ2-3, with unresolved D. CDR1 and CDR2 (germline): MNHNS, SASEGT. CDR3 size: 12 residues. V was trimmed by 6 bases and J by 6 bases, leaving 10 bases between them.

CDR3 coding DNA: TGTGCCACCACCCGACAGGGAATGAACACCGGGGAGCTGTTTTTT. Amino acid sequence: CATTRQGMNTGELFF. The chain joins TRBV15 to TRBJ2-2; 7 bases match TRBD1. The CDR3 spans 15 residues. V lost 7 bases to trimming and J lost 1 base; unmatched junction nucleotides: 6. Germline CDR1 and CDR2: LNHNV and YYDKDF (reference sequence). The full variable domain, its missing parts supplied by reference TRBV15 and TRBJ2-2, is DAMVIQNPRYQVTQFGKPVTLSCSQTLNHNVMYWYQQKSSQAPKLLFHYYDKDFNNEADTPDNFQSRRPNTSFCFLDIRSPGLGDTAMYLCATTRQGMNTGELFFGEGSRLTVL.

The chain links TRBV6-1 to TRBJ2-1; 7 bases are a match to TRBD2. The junction had 13 bases not matched to a gene; V was cut back by 2 bases and J by 15 bases. The CDR3 is 14 amino acids. CDR1 MNHNS and CDR2 SASEGT come from the germline V gene. DNA for the CDR3: TGTGCCAGCAGTGAAACCGATGGAGGGAGGGCCCCGTTCTTC. It codes for CASSETDGGRAPFF.

This clonotype was seen at least ten times. The chain recombines TRBV7-9 with TRBJ1-5; D unclear. The CDR3 totals 14 residues. Deletions cut 6 bases from V and 1 base from J, with 10 bases between. Germline assignment: CDR1 SEHNR and CDR2 FQNEAQ (reference sequence). The CDR3 spells CASSLVGSNQPQHF. The CDR3 DNA reads TGTGCCAGCAGTTTGGTAGGGAGCAATCAGCCCCAGCATTTT.

This rearrangement joins TRBV6-5 to TRBJ1-2, with D maybe TRBD1 (5 bases). Germline-derived CDR1 and CDR2 are MNHEY and SVGAGI. The length of the CDR3 is 13 residues. V lost 2 bases and J 7 bases, leaving 11 bases between the germline ends. The DNA of the CDR3 is TGTGCCAGCAGTTACGGGGCCAAAACTGGCTACACCTTC. Its protein is CASSYGAKTGYTF.

The chain is built from TRBV6-5 and TRBJ2-5, with a possible D match to TRBD2 (5 bases). Per the germline V gene, CDR1 is MNHEY and CDR2 is SVGAGI. The CDR3 runs 16 residues. V was cut by 3 bases and J by 2 bases, with 16 bases left in between. CDR3 residues: CASSYGSGNLQETQYF. CDR3 DNA sequence: TGTGCCAGCAGTTATGGAAGCGGAAACCTACAAGAGACCCAGTACTTC.

The gene calls are TRBV5-1 and TRBJ2-3, with D hard to call. The CDR3 loop spans 13 amino acids. Trimming removed 4 bases from V and 3 bases from J, with 9 bases in between. The germline V gene has CDR1 SGHRS and CDR2 YFSETQ. DNA of the CDR3: TGCGCCAGCAGCCCCCTGGATACAGATACGCAGTATTTT. This sequence encodes CASSPLDTDTQYF.

The genes are TRBV7-2 and TRBJ1-2; perhaps TRBD1 as D (6 bases). Germline V CDR1 and CDR2: SGHTA, FQGNSA. The ends were cut back, 5 bases at V and 7 bases at J, with 11 bases in the middle. The CDR3 runs to 12 residues. DNA of the CDR3: TGTGCCAGCAGCCCTGGGGGCACTGGCTACACCTTC. Translated: CASSPGGTGYTF.

This clonotype occurred once. Possible read error: a much larger clone is one base away. J is TRBJ2-6 and V is TRBV11-3, with a weak D call TRBD2 (5 bases). Germline CDR1 SGHNT, CDR2 YENEEA. The CDR3 has 19 amino acids. CDR3 nucleotide sequence: TGTACCAGCAGCTTATCGACGGGATCGGGTATATCTGGGGCCAACGTCCTGACTTTC. It encodes CTSSLSTGSGISGANVLTF.